Shown below are 6 T cell receptor beta chains from a single sample sequenced in a study of immune heterogeneity within non-small cell lung tumors. It was a multiplex PCR that amplified TCR beta CDR3, with 32 V and 13 J primers. TCRdb passed the multiplex PCR reads through MiXCR, listing each CDR3 protein once. The table lists thousands of distinct CDR3 sequences, under 30% of them singletons. Bulk tumor genomic DNA, about 600 ng per sample, was used as template. Widely spaced biopsies, several per primary tumor, were obtained at surgery. Enrolled individuals presented with untreated, newly diagnosed non-small cell lung cancer and received curative surgery. Material: lung tumor tissue. The receptors stem from a man between 60 and 75 years old with non-small cell lung cancer.

The chain combines TRBV7-9 with TRBJ1-1; 8 nucleotides match TRBD1. The CDR3 runs to 13 residues. CDR1 is SEHNR and CDR2 is FQNEAQ in the germline V gene (reference sequence). V lost 3 bases, J lost 7 bases, and 4 bases stayed unmatched. The CDR3 DNA sequence: TGTGCCAGCAGCTTGGACAGGGCTCTTGAAGCTTTCTTT. It encodes CASSLDRALEAFF.

For this clonotype: Germline and junction disagree at one end, which may indicate a read error. The V gene is TRBV5-1, the J gene TRBJ2-7; D is possibly TRBD2 (7 bases). The germline CDR1 and CDR2 sequences are SGHRS and YFSETQ. The CDR3 is 12 amino acids. The CDR3 sequence is CDSGTTSYEQYF. The CDR3 region has the DNA TGCGACAGCGGGACAACATCCTACGAGCAGTACTTC.

This clonotype is deemed medium-sized. The gene calls are TRBV4-1 and TRBJ2-7; 8 bases match TRBD1. The CDR3 consists of 13 residues. CDR1 MGHRA and CDR2 YSYEKL come from the germline V gene. Unmatched junction bases numbered 6, after V lost 4 bases and J lost 7 bases. The CDR3 DNA sequence: TGCGCCAGCAGCCTAAGGGACAGGTGGGAGCAGTACTTC. It is translated as CASSLRDRWEQYF.

A remark on this clonotype: Just one base apart from a much larger clone, this may be a read error. The chain links TRBV24-1 to TRBJ2-1; 7 bases fit TRBD2. Trimming at V came to 5 bases and at J to 4 bases, leaving 13 bases not matched to a gene. The CDR3 runs to 17 residues. Per the germline V gene, CDR1 is KGHDR and CDR2 is SFDVKD. The DNA of the CDR3 is TGTGCCACCAGTGGTTCCCCCGGCGGGAGAGGGTACAATGAGCAGTTCTTC. This gives the protein CATSGSPGGRGYNEQFF.

This clonotype was recorded once. A much bigger clone sits one base away, suggesting this may be a read error. The chain carries TRBV29-1 and TRBJ2-7; D is undetermined. From germline, CDR1 is SQVTM and CDR2 ANQGSEA. Deletions cut 4 bases from V and 4 bases from J, with 11 bases between. The CDR3 runs 12 residues. The CDR3 sequence is CSVVEVPYEQYF. CDR3 nucleotide sequence: TGCAGCGTTGTTGAAGTCCCGTACGAGCAGTACTTC.

The genes are TRBV9 and TRBJ2-3; no reliable D call. Trimming removed 0 bases at V and 3 bases at J, with 5 bases between. The CDR3 is 13 amino acids. Germline V gives CDR1 SGDLS, CDR2 YYNGEE. CDR3 residues: CASSVVGTDTQYF. The CDR3 bases are TGTGCCAGCAGCGTAGTTGGGACAGATACGCAGTATTTT.